Listed below are T cell receptor beta chains from one sample, sequenced in a study of cytomegalovirus exposure and HLA in healthy donors. The repertoire was sequenced with immunoSEQ multiplex PCR; TCRdb's copy has only in-frame clones and lacks some. The sample yields around 120,000 clones, around 89% seen once. Sequenced input: PBMCs. These receptors were collected from a woman younger than 35 in good health and CMV-seropositive. CDR3s include the opening cysteine and the closing phenylalanine or tryptophan. The D gene is left open where the match is weak. Size is stated for part of the rows, as once, few or many counts, or as a class when the clone is expanded.

j_call clone_size d_call cdr3_length v_call cdr3_aa cdr3_nt
TRBJ2-6 - TRBD1 18 TRBV6-4 CASSDPQGASSGANVLTF TGTGCCAGCAGTGACCCGCAGGGGGCAAGCTCTGGGGCCAACGTCCTGACTTTC
TRBJ2-3 - TRBD1 15 TRBV2 CASSTDRGRTDTQYF TGTGCCAGCAGTACGGACAGGGGGAGGACAGATACGCAGTATTTT
TRBJ2-5 - TRBD2 19 TRBV4-1 CASSPKGLAGGREAETQYF TGCGCCAGCAGCCCTAAAGGACTAGCGGGGGGGCGGGAGGCGGAGACCCAGTACTTC
TRBJ2-7 - TRBD1 14 TRBV13 CASSLGQSSYEQYF TGTGCCAGCAGCTTGGGACAGTCCTCCTACGAGCAGTACTTC
TRBJ2-3 - - 15 TRBV19 CASSIDTASTDTQYF TGTGCCAGTAGTATAGATACAGCTAGCACAGATACGCAGTATTTT
TRBJ1-5 few TRBD1 14 TRBV15 CATSGTGGVQPQHF TGTGCCACCAGCGGGACAGGGGGCGTCCAGCCCCAGCATTTT
TRBJ2-7 - - 13 TRBV6-1 CASMFTAAYEQYF TGTGCCAGTATGTTTACAGCCGCCTACGAGCAGTACTTC
TRBJ1-2 - - 14 TRBV27 CASSLSYRAYGYTF TGTGCCAGCAGTTTATCCTACAGGGCCTATGGCTACACCTTC
TRBJ2-5 - - 13 TRBV7-7 CASSEGPVETQYF TGTGCTAGCAGCGAGGGTCCGGTGGAGACCCAGTACTTC
TRBJ2-1 once - 13 TRBV5-1 CASSLGPNNEQFF TGCGCCAGCAGCTTGGGGCCCAACAATGAGCAGTTCTTC
TRBJ2-7 - TRBD2 15 TRBV25-1 CASSETKRGLYEQYF TGTGCCAGCAGTGAAACGAAGCGGGGGCTTTACGAGCAGTACTTC
TRBJ2-1 - TRBD1 14 TRBV15 CATSKLQGPNEQFF TGTGCCACCAGCAAATTACAGGGGCCCAATGAGCAGTTCTTC
TRBJ1-6 - TRBD1 15 TRBV25-1 CASSEYSRGDSPLHF TGTGCCAGCAGTGAATATAGCAGGGGGGATTCACCCCTCCACTTT
TRBJ2-2 - - 14 TRBV2 CASIWSENTGELFF TGTGCCAGCATCTGGTCAGAGAACACCGGGGAGCTGTTTTTT
TRBJ1-2 - TRBD1 16 TRBV28 CASSWPQGDLSYGYTF TGTGCCAGCAGTTGGCCGCAGGGGGACCTTAGCTATGGCTACACCTTC
TRBJ1-2 - - 15 TRBV4-3 CASSPGAGGTYGYTF TGCGCCAGCAGCCCCGGCGCCGGGGGAACCTATGGCTACACCTTC
TRBJ1-1 - TRBD1 15 TRBV11-1 CASSRYGTGLAEAFF TGTGCCAGCAGCCGTTATGGGACAGGGTTGGCTGAAGCTTTCTTT
TRBJ2-1 - TRBD2 16 TRBV6-6 CASSYRGTSGWGEQFF TGTGCCAGCAGTTACCGGGGGACTAGCGGGTGGGGTGAGCAGTTCTTC
TRBJ1-1 once TRBD1 12 TRBV7-9 CASSLWTGKAFF TGTGCCAGCAGCTTATGGACAGGGAAAGCTTTCTTT
TRBJ2-7 - - 15 TRBV18 CASSPGDPSGYEQYF TGTGCCAGCTCACCAGGTGACCCTTCGGGATACGAGCAGTACTTC
TRBJ1-2 - TRBD1 12 TRBV30 CAWSRTGNGYTF TGTGCCTGGAGTCGGACAGGCAATGGCTACACCTTC
TRBJ2-7 - TRBD1 11 TRBV20-1 CSGSRGYEQYF TGCAGTGGGAGCAGGGGGTACGAGCAGTACTTC
TRBJ2-1 - - 16 TRBV12-5 CASGSPPERPYNEQFF TGTGCTAGTGGTTCCCCCCCGGAGCGTCCATACAATGAGCAGTTCTTC
TRBJ2-5 - - 14 TRBV15 CATSRATGTETQYF TGTGCCACCAGCAGAGCAACAGGGACGGAGACCCAGTACTTC
TRBJ2-1 - TRBD1 13 TRBV4-1 CASRDRVGNEQFF TGCGCCAGCCGGGACAGGGTCGGCAATGAGCAGTTCTTC
TRBJ1-1 few - 13 TRBV18 CASSPIRDTEAFF TGTGCCAGCTCACCAATCAGGGATACTGAAGCTTTCTTT
TRBJ2-7 once - 14 TRBV19 CASTEGGLANEQYF TGTGCCAGTACCGAAGGGGGTCTAGCTAACGAGCAGTACTTC
TRBJ2-7 - - 12 TRBV10-3 CAISGPTYEQYF TGTGCCATCAGCGGTCCAACCTACGAGCAGTACTTC
TRBJ2-7 - TRBD2 16 TRBV10-2 CASARPSSGISYEQYF TGCGCCAGCGCACGCCCATCTAGCGGGATATCCTACGAGCAGTACTTC
TRBJ2-5 - TRBD2 15 TRBV4-3 CASSLLAGVGETQYF TGCGCCAGCAGCCTACTAGCGGGAGTAGGGGAGACCCAGTACTTC
TRBJ1-2 few - 15 TRBV6-6 CASRTGPISKYGYTF TGTGCCAGTCGAACAGGGCCGATTTCCAAATATGGCTACACCTTC
TRBJ2-7 - TRBD2 15 TRBV13 CASSIGRPTSYEQYF TGTGCCAGCAGTATCGGGAGGCCGACCTCCTACGAGCAGTACTTC
TRBJ2-5 - - 15 TRBV5-1 CASSSADGRGETQYF TGCGCCAGCAGCTCCGCGGACGGAAGGGGAGAGACCCAGTACTTC
TRBJ2-5 - TRBD2 16 TRBV7-3 CASSRGTSGSQETQYF TGTGCCAGCAGCCGCGGGACTAGCGGGAGTCAAGAGACCCAGTACTTC
TRBJ2-7 once - 14 TRBV18 CASSPPGGSYEQYF TGTGCCAGCTCACCACCAGGGGGAAGCTACGAGCAGTACTTC
TRBJ2-7 once - 13 TRBV5-1 CASSIGQSYEQYF TGCGCCAGCAGCATAGGACAGTCCTACGAGCAGTACTTC
TRBJ2-3 - - 14 TRBV11-1 CASSFSGAADTQYF TGTGCCAGCAGCTTCTCTGGGGCCGCAGATACGCAGTATTTT
TRBJ1-2 few TRBD1 15 TRBV5-1 CASSLTGGSGYGYTF TGCGCCAGCAGCTTGACAGGGGGCTCGGGCTATGGCTACACCTTC
TRBJ2-2 - - 15 TRBV2 CASSGTGINTGELFF TGTGCCAGCAGCGGTACAGGGATAAACACCGGGGAGCTGTTTTTT